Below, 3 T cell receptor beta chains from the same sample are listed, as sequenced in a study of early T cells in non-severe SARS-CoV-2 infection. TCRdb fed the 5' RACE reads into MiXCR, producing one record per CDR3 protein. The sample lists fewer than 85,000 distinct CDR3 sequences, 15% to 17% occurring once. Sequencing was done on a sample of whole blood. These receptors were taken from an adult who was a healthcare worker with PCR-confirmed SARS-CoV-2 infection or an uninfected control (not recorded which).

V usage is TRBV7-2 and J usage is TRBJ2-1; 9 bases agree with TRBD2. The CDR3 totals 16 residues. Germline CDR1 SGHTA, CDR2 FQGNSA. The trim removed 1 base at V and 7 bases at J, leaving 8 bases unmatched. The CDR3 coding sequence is TGTGCCAGCAGCTTAGAGTCGGGACTAGCCTCAAATGAGCAGTTCTTC. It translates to CASSLESGLASNEQFF.

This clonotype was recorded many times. The CDR3, as DNA: TGCAGTGGAACGGACAGAGCAACTAATGAAAAACTGTTTTTT. Its translation is CSGTDRATNEKLFF. The V gene is TRBV20-1, the J gene TRBJ1-4; perhaps TRBD1 as D (6 bases). This CDR3 is built from 14 residues. Germline V gene lookup returns CDR1 DFQATT and CDR2 SNEGSKA (reference sequence). V lost 7 bases and J 0 bases, leaving 12 bases between the germline ends.

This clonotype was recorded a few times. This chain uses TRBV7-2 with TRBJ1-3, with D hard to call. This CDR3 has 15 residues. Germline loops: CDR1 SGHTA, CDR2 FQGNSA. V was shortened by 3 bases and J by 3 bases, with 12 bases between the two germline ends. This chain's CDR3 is CASSFSGRFGNTIYF. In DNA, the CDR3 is TGTGCCAGCAGCTTTAGCGGGAGATTTGGAAACACCATATATTTT.